A single sample gave rise to the 14 T cell receptor beta chains below, sequenced in a study of T cells in Graves' hyperthyroidism and ophthalmopathy. Authors of the study amplified TCR beta CDR3 regions from RNA transcripts. A first-round RT-PCR of the TCR CDR3 used the HTBI primer set. TCRdb ran MiXCR on the multiplex PCR reads and lists one entry per CDR3 protein. The repertoire consists of approximately 200,000 distinct CDR3 sequences, with around 19% occurring once and the leading ten covering roughly 44%. Sequencing was performed on blood. The receptors shown here come from a man aged 35-49 years with Graves' hyperthyroidism.

The chain uses TRBV5-5 and TRBJ1-3, with D possibly TRBD1 on 6 matching bases. The V gene lost 0 bases and the J gene lost 2 bases, with 15 bases spanning the gap. This CDR3 is 17 amino acids long. Germline CDR1 and CDR2: SGHKS and YYEKEE (reference sequence). The CDR3 DNA is TGTGCCAGCAGCTTGGCGGGTAACAGGGAACCTGGAAACACCATATATTTT. This translates into CASSLAGNREPGNTIYF.

This clonotype appeared many times. The rearrangement joins TRBV2 to TRBJ1-5, with TRBD1 matching over 7 bases. Germline CDR1 is SNHLY and CDR2 is FYNNEI. V dropped 4 bases and J dropped 3; count of bases not matched to a gene: 3. The CDR3 is 14 amino acids. CDR3 DNA sequence: TGTGCCAGCAGTGGGACAGGTGCCAATCAGCCCCAGCATTTT. This codes for CASSGTGANQPQHF.

V is TRBV6-1 and J is TRBJ1-2; unclear D gene. The ends were cut back, 5 bases at V and 4 bases at J, with 8 bases in the middle. Germline assignment: CDR1 MNHNS and CDR2 SASEGT. This CDR3 is built from 12 residues. The DNA of the CDR3 is TGTGCCAGCAGTTGGGCCTTCTATGGCTACACCTTC. Amino acids: CASSWAFYGYTF.

In regard to this clonotype: Since a much larger clone is just one base distant, this may be a read error. J is TRBJ2-1 and V is TRBV20-1, with D maybe TRBD1 (6 bases). Trimming stripped 5 bases from V and 6 bases from J, with 17 bases between. Looked up from germline, CDR1 is DFQATT and CDR2 is SNEGSKA (reference sequence). The CDR3 totals 14 residues. Written as DNA, the CDR3 is TGCAGTGCTCAGAACAGGGTATCGGGCAATGAGCAGTTCTTC. The encoded protein is CSAQNRVSGNEQFF.

This clonotype was recorded many times. V usage is TRBV4-1 and J usage is TRBJ1-2; D is perhaps TRBD1 (5 bases). Trimming removed 0 bases from V and 9 bases from J, with 14 bases in between. Germline loops: CDR1 MGHRA, CDR2 YSYEKL. CDR3 length: 14 residues. The CDR3 is CASSQEAQGGSYTF. The CDR3 DNA is TGCGCCAGCAGCCAAGAGGCCCAGGGAGGTAGCTACACCTTC.

V is TRBV5-8 and J is TRBJ1-2; TRBD1 aligns across 7 bases. V gave up 4 bases and J gave up 9 bases; unmatched junction bases: 12. Germline assignment: CDR1 SGHTS and CDR2 YDEGEE. The CDR3 is 14 amino acids. The CDR3 protein is CASSLADRERSYTF. The CDR3 DNA reads as TGTGCCAGCAGCCTAGCCGACAGGGAGAGGAGCTACACCTTC.

Many counts were recorded for this clonotype. This chain joins TRBV11-1 and TRBJ1-1; TRBD1 matches 7 bases. The CDR3 is 14 residues long. V dropped 3 bases and J dropped 7; count of bases not matched to a gene: 8. From germline, CDR1 is SGHAT and CDR2 FQDESV (reference sequence). The CDR3 nucleotides read TGTGCCAGCAGCTTGGAGGGGGCTTATGGTGAAGCTTTCTTT. This translates into CASSLEGAYGEAFF.

The chain combines TRBV5-5 with TRBJ2-3; 7 bases line up with TRBD1. From germline, CDR1 is SGHKS and CDR2 YYEKEE (reference sequence). This CDR3 spans 17 amino acids. V shed 4 bases and J 2 bases; nucleotides not matched to a gene: 13. The CDR3 spells CASSPVPQGQYTDTQYF. The CDR3 region has the DNA TGTGCCAGCAGCCCAGTCCCTCAGGGACAGTACACAGATACGCAGTATTTT.

This clonotype was seen at least ten times. The rearrangement links TRBV5-8 to TRBJ2-1; 8 bases match TRBD1. Germline V gene lookup returns CDR1 SGHTS and CDR2 YDEGEE. V trimming: 4 bases; J trimming: 4 bases; junction bases outside the gene matches: 10. The CDR3 is made up of 16 amino acids. The CDR3 loop reads CASSQPTRGQYNEQFF. The CDR3 DNA sequence: TGTGCCAGCAGCCAACCTACCAGGGGGCAATACAATGAGCAGTTCTTC.

V and J are TRBV28 and TRBJ1-5; TRBD1 is a possible D gene (5 bases). This CDR3 comprises 13 residues. V lost 6 bases, J lost 11 bases, and 17 bases lay in between. Germline V gene sequence: CDR1 MDHEN, CDR2 SYDVKM. This CDR3 reads CASRGGHYKSQHF. In DNA, the CDR3 is TGTGCCAGCAGAGGAGGACACTATAAGTCCCAGCATTTT.

The chain combines TRBV20-1 with TRBJ1-1; the D gene is possibly TRBD1 (5 bases). Germline V lookup: CDR1 DFQATT, CDR2 SNEGSKA (reference sequence). V shed 0 bases and J shed 1 base, with 12 bases lying between them. The CDR3 extends over 15 amino acids. The CDR3 protein is CSARDPRGRNTEAFF. The CDR3 nucleotides read TGCAGTGCTAGAGATCCCCGGGGGAGGAACACTGAAGCTTTCTTT.

The chain has TRBV11-2 and TRBJ2-7; D ambiguous. The V gene lost 0 bases and the J gene lost 2 bases, with 8 bases spanning the gap. Per germline, CDR1 SGHAT and CDR2 FQNNGV. The CDR3 extends over 14 amino acids. The CDR3 DNA sequence: TGTGCCAGCAGCTTAGAGTACAATACCTACGAGCAGTACTTC. Amino acid sequence: CASSLEYNTYEQYF. The complete variable domain, with remaining parts taken from reference TRBV11-2 and TRBJ2-7, reads EAGVAQSPRYKIIEKRQSVAFWCNPISGHATLYWYQQILGQGPKLLIQFQNNGVVDDSQLPKDRFSAERLKGVDSTLKIQPAKLEDSAVYLCASSLEYNTYEQYFGPGTRLTVT.

This clonotype was picked up many times. The chain uses TRBV7-2 and TRBJ1-4, with 9 bases lining up with TRBD1. Germline-derived CDR1 and CDR2 are SGHTA and FQGNSA. V dropped 7 bases and J dropped 3; count of bases not matched to a gene: 6. The CDR3 length is 15 residues. The CDR3 coding sequence is TGTGCCAGCACCTGGGGGACAGGGTCTAATGAAAAACTGTTTTTT. Translating it yields CASTWGTGSNEKLFF.

Points on this clonotype: A much more abundant neighbour one base away suggests this may be a read error. This rearrangement joins TRBV20-1 to TRBJ2-5, with D tentatively TRBD2 (6 bases). V lost 1 base and J 5 bases, leaving 11 bases between the germline ends. Per the germline V gene, CDR1 is DFQATT and CDR2 is SNEGSKA (reference sequence). The CDR3 sequence is 13 residues long. The CDR3 loop is CSARGNRGETQYF. As DNA, the CDR3 is TGCAGTGCTAGAGGTAACCGGGGGGAGACCCAGTACTTC.